These 23 T cell receptor beta chains came from one sample sequenced in a study of T-cell memory formation after mild COVID-19. TCRdb re-called the 5' RACE reads with MiXCR, one entry per CDR3 protein. The data contain some 250,000 distinct CDR3 sequences, more than 8% of them singletons. Sequencing was carried out using PBMCs or a T cell subset sorted from them (not recorded which). All receptors come from a man aged 18 to 29 who had mild COVID-19 (a few samples of this study predate the infection). Cell type and time point are not known.

This clonotype appeared a few times. The V call is TRBV5-1, the J call TRBJ2-1; D is perhaps TRBD1 (5 bases). The CDR3 spans 14 residues. The V and J ends lost 0 bases and 11 bases respectively, with 15 bases between them. Germline-derived CDR1 and CDR2 are SGHRS and YFSETQ. In nucleotides, the CDR3 is TGCGCCAGCAGCTTGGAGGGTGGGGCCTGGCAGCAGTTCTTC. Residues: CASSLEGGAWQQFF.

The genes are TRBV2 and TRBJ1-2, with 8 nucleotides matching TRBD1. Germline V lookup: CDR1 SNHLY, CDR2 FYNNEI. The V and J ends lost 6 bases and 4 bases, in that order; junction bases with no gene match: 7. This CDR3 has 14 residues. CDR3: CASRLGQEAYGYTF. DNA for the CDR3: TGTGCCAGCAGGCTGGGACAGGAAGCCTATGGCTACACCTTC.

V and J are TRBV10-3 and TRBJ2-5, with 7 bases matching TRBD1. Per the germline V gene, CDR1 is ENHRY and CDR2 is SYGVKD. V shed 2 bases, J shed 5 bases, and the junction held 8 bases outside the gene matches. This CDR3 is 15 amino acids long. CDR3 protein: CAISEPDRAWETQYF. The CDR3 DNA sequence: TGTGCCATCAGTGAGCCTGACAGGGCGTGGGAGACCCAGTACTTC.

This clonotype has more than one count but fewer than ten. CDR3: CASSQGERESTEAFF. The CDR3 coding sequence is TGTGCCAGCAGCCAAGGAGAGCGGGAGAGCACTGAAGCTTTCTTT. The rearrangement uses TRBV4-2 and TRBJ1-1; D uncertain. Germline V gives CDR1 LGHNA, CDR2 YNFKEQ. The germline V and J ends were trimmed by 1 base and 4 bases, with 13 bases remaining between them. This CDR3 is built from 15 residues.

This clonotype appeared a few times. The chain carries TRBV19 and TRBJ1-6, with 7 bases lining up with TRBD1. In germline, CDR1 is LNHDA, CDR2 SQIVND (reference sequence). The CDR3 is 15 residues long. J lost 5 bases, V lost 7 bases, and 8 bases had no gene match. CDR3 region: CASTKTGIDNSPLHF. The CDR3, as DNA: TGTGCCAGTACCAAGACAGGGATTGATAATTCACCCCTCCACTTT.

This clonotype came up a few times. The chain joins TRBV7-3 to TRBJ2-5, with 7 bases lining up with TRBD1. This CDR3 region has 13 residues. V gave up 4 bases and J gave up 9 bases; unmatched junction bases: 8. Germline CDR1 reads SGHTA; CDR2 reads FQGTGA. The CDR3 loop is CASSSDRARPQYF. As DNA, the CDR3 is TGTGCCAGCAGCTCCGACAGGGCTCGCCCCCAGTACTTC. The full variable domain, in which reference TRBV7-3 and TRBJ2-5 provide the parts outside the CDR3, is GAGVSQTPSNKVTEKGKYVELRCDPISGHTALYWYRQSLGQGPEFLIYFQGTGAADDSGLPNDRFFAVRPEGSVSTLKIQRTERGDSAVYLCASSSDRARPQYFGPGTRLLVL.

The chain links TRBV3-1 to TRBJ1-4; the D is unclear. Germline V lookup: CDR1 LGHDT, CDR2 YNNKEL (reference sequence). The V and J ends lost 1 base and 4 bases respectively, with 4 bases between them. This CDR3 has 13 residues. The CDR3 coding sequence is TGTGCCAGCAGCCAAGTGGTTAATGAAAAACTGTTTTTT. Its translation: CASSQVVNEKLFF.

This clonotype appeared a few times. The rearrangement uses TRBV4-2 and TRBJ2-1; possibly TRBD2 for D (6 bases). V was clipped by 6 bases and J by 4 bases, with 16 bases between them. Germline lookup yields CDR1 LGHNA and CDR2 YNFKEQ. The CDR3 length is 15 residues. CDR3 residues: CASRRWAGNYNEQFF. CDR3 nucleotides: TGTGCCAGCAGGCGATGGGCGGGGAATTACAATGAGCAGTTCTTC.

This clonotype was detected ten times or more. The chain is built from TRBV20-1 and TRBJ1-2, with 8 bases identical to TRBD1. This CDR3 is built from 13 residues. Germline CDR1 DFQATT, CDR2 SNEGSKA (reference sequence). Losses at the gene ends were 4 bases for V and 8 bases for J; bases not matched to a gene: 9. The CDR3 here is CSATSGTGSGYTF. As DNA, the CDR3 is TGCAGTGCTACATCCGGGACAGGATCCGGCTACACCTTC.

This clonotype was seen more than once but under ten times. The chain joins TRBV20-1 to TRBJ2-2; D unresolved. This CDR3 has 15 amino acids. CDR1 and CDR2 from the germline V gene are DFQATT and SNEGSKA (reference sequence). The germline V and J ends were trimmed by 5 bases and 1 base, with 14 bases remaining between them. The CDR3 here is CSAGFLTENTGELFF. DNA of the CDR3: TGCAGTGCTGGATTTCTTACAGAGAACACCGGGGAGCTGTTTTTT.

This clonotype was detected many times. The chain is built from TRBV2 and TRBJ1-4, with D unclear. V lost 4 bases, J lost 4 bases, and 10 bases lay in between. Germline V gene sequence: CDR1 SNHLY, CDR2 FYNNEI. The CDR3 extends over 14 amino acids. The CDR3 region has the DNA TGTGCCAGCAGTGCCGGGATACATAATGAAAAACTGTTTTTT. Encoded protein: CASSAGIHNEKLFF. The full variable domain, with the rest looked up from reference TRBV2 and TRBJ1-4, is EPEVTQTPSHQVTQMGQEVILRCVPISNHLYFYWYRQILGQKVEFLVSFYNNEISEKSEIFDDQFSVERPDGSNFTLKIRSTKLEDSAMYFCASSAGIHNEKLFFGSGTQLSVL.

This clonotype was counted ten times or more. The CDR3, as DNA: TGTGCCAGCAGCCCCTGGACAGGGGGCGAGGAGACCCAGTACTTC. Protein: CASSPWTGGEETQYF. The rearrangement links TRBV7-6 to TRBJ2-5; 11 bases are a match to TRBD1. Germline values: CDR1 SGHVS, CDR2 FNYEAQ. Losses at the gene ends were 5 bases for V and 5 bases for J; bases not matched to a gene: 7. This CDR3 is built from 15 residues. Full variable domain (missing parts from reference TRBV7-6 and TRBJ2-5): GAGVSQSPRYKVTKRGQDVALRCDPISGHVSLYWYRQALGQGPEFLTYFNYEAQQDKSGLPNDRFSAERPEGSISTLTIQRTEQRDSAMYRCASSPWTGGEETQYFGPGTRLLVL.

This clonotype was seen more than once but under ten times. The chain recombines TRBV5-1 with TRBJ2-3; tentative D call: TRBD2 (5 bases). CDR1 and CDR2 (germline): SGHRS, YFSETQ. The CDR3 runs to 15 residues. V was pared by 1 base and J by 3 bases, with 12 bases between. The CDR3 is CASSLRGGRTDTQYF. The CDR3 bases are TGCGCCAGCAGCTTGAGAGGAGGAAGGACAGATACGCAGTATTTT.

This clonotype has a handful of counts. The V gene is TRBV6-6, the J gene TRBJ2-2; D gene ambiguous. CDR1 and CDR2 (germline): MNHNY, SVGAGI (reference sequence). V shed 0 bases and J shed 6 bases, with 8 bases lying between them. The CDR3 length is 14 residues. CDR3 sequence: CASSYSKAPGELFF. CDR3 in DNA: TGTGCCAGCAGTTACTCGAAGGCACCCGGGGAGCTGTTTTTT.

This clonotype occurred many times. V usage is TRBV29-1 and J usage is TRBJ2-4, with TRBD2 matching over 7 bases. The CDR3 runs to 16 residues. Per the germline V gene, CDR1 is SQVTM and CDR2 is ANQGSEA. With 1 base clipped from V and 5 bases from J, the junction kept 11 bases outside the gene matches. Written as DNA, the CDR3 is TGCAGCGTTGAAGTCGGCGGGGGAGCCCGGGAAAACATTCAGTACTTC. Encoded protein: CSVEVGGGARENIQYF. Supplemented by reference TRBV29-1 and TRBJ2-4, the full variable domain reads SAVISQKPSRDICQRGTSLTIQCQVDSQVTMMFWYRQQPGQSLTLIATANQGSEATYESGFVIDKFPISRPNLTFSTLTVSNMSPEDSSIYLCSVEVGGGARENIQYFGAGTRLSVL.

This chain connects TRBV4-1 to TRBJ2-3; D gene uncertain. CDR1 MGHRA and CDR2 YSYEKL come from the germline V gene. Trimming stripped 0 bases from V and 0 bases from J, with 10 bases between. This CDR3 contains 16 residues. For the CDR3, the DNA is TGCGCCAGCAGCCAAGAGTCAACCCCTAGCACAGATACGCAGTATTTT. Translating gives CASSQESTPSTDTQYF.

The V gene is TRBV2, the J gene TRBJ1-5; 7 positions agree with TRBD1. Trimming removed 3 bases from V and 7 bases from J; junction bases left unmatched: 15. The germline CDR1 and CDR2 sequences are SNHLY and FYNNEI. The CDR3 spans 17 residues. The CDR3 sequence: CASSEGLGRGHGQPQHF. In DNA, the CDR3 is TGTGCCAGCAGTGAGGGGTTGGGAAGGGGGCACGGACAGCCCCAGCATTTT.

The J gene is TRBJ2-5, the V gene TRBV12-3 or TRBV12-4; 7 positions match TRBD1. The J segment lost 5 bases and the V segment lost 1 base, leaving 4 bases of the junction unmatched. The CDR3 consists of 14 residues. CDR3 sequence (DNA): TGTGCCAGCAGTTTAGGAGGGGGCTGGGAGACCCAGTACTTC. Translating gives CASSLGGGWETQYF.

This clonotype was detected a few times. This chain links TRBV7-2 with TRBJ2-1; 8 positions match TRBD2. V lost 5 bases to trimming and J lost 4 bases; unmatched junction nucleotides: 7. CDR3 length equals 15 residues. Germline V lookup: CDR1 SGHTA, CDR2 FQGNSA. In DNA form, the CDR3 reads TGTGCCAGCAGCCCATGGAGCGGGGGTTACAATGAGCAGTTCTTC. It yields the protein CASSPWSGGYNEQFF. Full variable domain (rest looked up from reference TRBV7-2 and TRBJ2-1): GAGVSQSPSNKVTEKGKDVELRCDPISGHTALYWYRQSLGQGLEFLIYFQGNSAPDKSGLPSDRFSAERTGGSVSTLTIQRTQQEDSAVYLCASSPWSGGYNEQFFGPGTRLTVL.

The CDR3 loop reads CASSPGTLTDTQYF. DNA of the CDR3: TGCGCCAGCAGCCCCGGGACATTGACAGATACGCAGTATTTT. The rearrangement links TRBV5-1 to TRBJ2-3, with TRBD1 as a possible D gene (6 bases). The CDR3 contains 14 residues. Trimming took 4 bases from V and 3 from J, leaving 12 bases between them. CDR1 is SGHRS, CDR2 YFSETQ, per germline.

This clonotype was seen many times. This chain connects TRBV7-3 to TRBJ2-3, with unresolved D. Germline V gene lookup returns CDR1 SGHTA and CDR2 FQGTGA. V dropped 0 bases and J dropped 3 bases, with 4 bases sitting between them. The CDR3 covers 13 residues. CDR3 amino acids: CASSLTWTDTQYF. In DNA form, the CDR3 reads TGTGCCAGCAGCTTAACTTGGACAGATACGCAGTATTTT. Using reference TRBV7-3 and TRBJ2-3 for the parts outside the CDR3, the full variable domain is GAGVSQTPSNKVTEKGKYVELRCDPISGHTALYWYRQSLGQGPEFLIYFQGTGAADDSGLPNDRFFAVRPEGSVSTLKIQRTERGDSAVYLCASSLTWTDTQYFGPGTRLTVL.

This clonotype was observed a handful of times. The CDR3 DNA follows: TGCGCCAGCAGCTTGGCCCGAGGGGGTTACGGCGAGCAGTACTTC. Amino acid sequence: CASSLARGGYGEQYF. The chain carries TRBV5-1 and TRBJ2-7; weak D call: TRBD1 (6 bases). The CDR3 has 15 amino acids. The V end was cut by 0 bases, the J end by 6 bases, with 16 bases between. Germline values: CDR1 SGHRS, CDR2 YFSETQ.

This clonotype has ten or more counts. CDR3: CASSYRENEQFF. As DNA, the CDR3 is TGTGCCAGCAGTTACAGGGAAAATGAGCAGTTCTTC. This chain connects TRBV6-5 to TRBJ2-1; no clear D gene. The CDR3 is made up of 12 amino acids. V dropped 2 bases and J dropped 7 bases, with 6 bases sitting between them. Germline CDR1 MNHEY, CDR2 SVGAGI.